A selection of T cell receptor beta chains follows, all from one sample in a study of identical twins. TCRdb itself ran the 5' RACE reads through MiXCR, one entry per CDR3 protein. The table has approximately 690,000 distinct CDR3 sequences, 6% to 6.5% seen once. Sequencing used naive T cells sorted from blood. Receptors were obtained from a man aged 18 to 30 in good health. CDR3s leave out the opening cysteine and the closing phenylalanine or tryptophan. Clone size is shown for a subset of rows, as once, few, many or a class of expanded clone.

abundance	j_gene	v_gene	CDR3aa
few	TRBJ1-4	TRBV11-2	ASSNSGTGRINEKLF
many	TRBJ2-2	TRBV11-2	ASSLRLDREGGELF
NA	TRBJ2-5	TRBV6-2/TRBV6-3	ASSLTGTPAETQY
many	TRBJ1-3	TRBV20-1	SVTTDSGNTIY
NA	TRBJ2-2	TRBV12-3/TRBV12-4	ASSLASWESTGELF
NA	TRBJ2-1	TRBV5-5	ASTQPGLGFFEQF
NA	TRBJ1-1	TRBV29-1	SPKGVGEAF
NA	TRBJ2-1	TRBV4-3	ASSRGRRYSYNEQF
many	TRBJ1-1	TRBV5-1	ASSSDVRTEAF
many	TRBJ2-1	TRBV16	ASSPRNRGYNEQF
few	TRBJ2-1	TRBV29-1	SALGVGSGIREQF
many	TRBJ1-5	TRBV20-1	SAAGAWSNQPQH
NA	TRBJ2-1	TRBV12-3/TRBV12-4	ASSFSGGRNEQF
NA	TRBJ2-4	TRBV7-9	ASRAGDAKNIQY
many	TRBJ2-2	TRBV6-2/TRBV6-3	ASRNSLVTGELF
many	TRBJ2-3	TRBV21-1	ASSSPSGRAGESQY
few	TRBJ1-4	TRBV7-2	ASSLAGRIGEKLF
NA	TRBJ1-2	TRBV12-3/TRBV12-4	ASRKTDQPNYGYT
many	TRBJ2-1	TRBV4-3	ASSQTSGTSNGVF
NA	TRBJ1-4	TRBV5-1	ASRRDLVDEKLF
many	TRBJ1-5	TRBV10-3	AISDNRDSNQPQH
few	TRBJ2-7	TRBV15	ATSRTTGYEQY
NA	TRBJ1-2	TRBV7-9	ASSLGGTRANYGYT
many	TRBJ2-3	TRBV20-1	SARELAGGGPDTQY
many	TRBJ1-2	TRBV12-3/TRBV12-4	ASSFLANYGYT
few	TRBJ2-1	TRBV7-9	ASSPRGGAWGNEQF
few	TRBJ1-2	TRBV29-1	SVEMPGRGNYGYT
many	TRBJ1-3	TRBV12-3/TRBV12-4	ASSSDRGNTIY
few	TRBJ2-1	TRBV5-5	ASSYGLVEGEQF
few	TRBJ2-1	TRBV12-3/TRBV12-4	ASSPRGSWEQF
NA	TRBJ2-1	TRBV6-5	ASSYSRSSGHNEQF
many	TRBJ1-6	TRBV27	ASSLTGTGGWFSPLH
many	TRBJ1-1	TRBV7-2	ASSLGRANTEAF
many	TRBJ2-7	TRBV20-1	SARDPRGSSYEQY
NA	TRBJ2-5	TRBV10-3	AISQGAGETQY
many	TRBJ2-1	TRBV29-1	SVGGGGGYNEQF
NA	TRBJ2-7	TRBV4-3	ASSQAFGSSGIYEQY
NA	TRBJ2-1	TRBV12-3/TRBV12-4	ASSFGGGQNNEQF